One sample yielded the 5 T cell receptor beta chains listed below, sequenced in a study of cytomegalovirus exposure and HLA in healthy donors. The primer mix had 60 Vbeta and 13 Jbeta primers. Here immunoSEQ multiplex PCR was the method, and the copy in TCRdb shows in-frame clones only, minus some. The sample gives about 150,000 clones, about 85% of which show up once; less than 10% is in the top ten. Sequenced: PBMCs. These receptor sequences come from a man aged 30-40 years in good health and CMV-seropositive.

The chain carries TRBV5-4 and TRBJ1-5; D not certain. CDR1 SGHNT and CDR2 YYREEE come from the germline V gene (reference sequence). Trimming cost V 2 bases and J 6 bases, with 9 bases left between them. The CDR3 sequence is 13 residues long. The CDR3 here is CASSFETRQPQHF. The CDR3 DNA reads as TGTGCCAGCAGCTTCGAAACACGTCAGCCCCAGCATTTT.

V usage is TRBV9 and J usage is TRBJ2-1, with TRBD2 matching over 7 bases. V gave up 4 bases and J gave up 1 base; unmatched junction bases: 5. Germline V CDR1 and CDR2: SGDLS, YYNGEE. This CDR3 is 15 amino acids long. The CDR3 DNA sequence: TGTGCCAGCAGCTTCCAGCGGGGATCCTACAATGAGCAGTTCTTC. The encoded protein is CASSFQRGSYNEQFF.

The V gene is TRBV10-3, the J gene TRBJ1-1; possibly TRBD1 for D (6 bases). Germline CDR1 reads ENHRY; CDR2 reads SYGVKD. V was shortened by 5 bases and J by 1 base, with 11 bases between the two germline ends. The CDR3 runs to 14 residues. The CDR3 nucleotides read TGTGCCATCAGTTTAGACAGGACGAACACTGAAGCTTTCTTT. This codes for CAISLDRTNTEAFF.

This chain joins TRBV11-2 and TRBJ2-7, with 8 bases that match TRBD1. CDR3 size: 17 residues. Looked up from germline, CDR1 is SGHAT and CDR2 is FQNNGV. Trimming cost V 5 bases and J 4 bases; bases outside gene matches: 16. Here the CDR3 DNA reads TGTGCCAGCAGCCTTCTCTTCCAGGGGGCGAGAGTGTACGAGCAGTACTTC. Protein: CASSLLFQGARVYEQYF.

This CDR3 is CAIRRDRAGYSGGARSYEQYF. DNA for the CDR3: TGTGCCATCAGACGGGACAGGGCAGGATATAGCGGGGGGGCCCGATCCTACGAGCAGTACTTC. The chain uses TRBV10-3 and TRBJ2-7; TRBD2 matches at 11 bases. V shed 6 bases, J shed 1 base, and the junction held 23 bases outside the gene matches. The length of the CDR3 is 21 residues. From germline, CDR1 is ENHRY and CDR2 SYGVKD.